The rows below give T cell receptor beta chains drawn from one sample of a study of blood T cell repertoires in COVID-19. This table comes from immunoSEQ multiplex PCR, and its TCRdb copy is limited to in-frame clones, with some not included. Of about 260,000 clones in the sample, over 75% are singletons; the top ten hold over 2%. The specimen sequenced was peripheral blood. The receptors come from a woman between 45 and 65 years old with acute or convalescent COVID-19. CDR3s include the opening cysteine and the closing phenylalanine or tryptophan. D genes are given only for firm matches. The listing skips clone size in some rows; elsewhere it reads once, few, many or a size class.

V	D	J	size	CDR3	DNA
TRBV6-5	-	TRBJ2-1	-	CASSRQDSYNEQFF	TGTGCCAGCAGTCGTCAGGACTCCTACAATGAGCAGTTCTTC
TRBV19	TRBD1	TRBJ1-1	once	CASMTQGAGTEAFF	TGTGCCAGTATGACACAGGGGGCAGGCACTGAAGCTTTCTTT
TRBV29-1	TRBD1	TRBJ1-5	-	CSVAGGQGDPNQPQHF	TGCAGCGTGGCCGGAGGACAGGGGGACCCCAATCAGCCCCAGCATTTT
TRBV30	-	TRBJ1-2	-	CAWSVVGGLAYGYTF	TGTGCCTGGAGTGTTGTCGGCGGTCTTGCCTATGGCTACACCTTC
TRBV30	-	TRBJ1-1	-	CALWYRGGRSAFF	TGTGCCTTGTGGTACCGGGGGGGCAGGAGCGCTTTCTTT
TRBV7-8	TRBD2	TRBJ2-1	-	CASSSSTSGYSNEQFF	TGTGCCAGCAGCTCATCGACTAGCGGGTATTCCAATGAGCAGTTCTTC
TRBV7-3	-	TRBJ1-1	-	CASSLTGHVNTEAFF	TGTGCCAGCAGCTTAACTGGGCATGTGAACACTGAAGCTTTCTTT
TRBV11-1	TRBD1	TRBJ1-4	once	CASSSLTGEKLFF	TGTGCCAGCAGCTCCTTGACAGGGGAAAAACTGTTTTTT
TRBV27	-	TRBJ1-2	-	CASSLSWTSGYTF	TGTGCCAGCAGTTTATCGTGGACATCGGGCTACACCTTC
TRBV7-2	-	TRBJ1-6	-	CASSRETVSNSPLHF	TGTGCCAGCAGCAGGGAGACTGTTTCCAATTCACCCCTCCACTTT
TRBV5-1	TRBD2	TRBJ2-1	-	CASKGGAGLANYNEQFF	TGCGCCAGCAAAGGGGGGGCGGGACTAGCGAACTACAATGAGCAGTTCTTC
TRBV5-8	TRBD1	TRBJ2-1	-	CASSLGTGNNNEQFF	TGTGCCAGCAGCTTGGGGACAGGGAACAACAATGAGCAGTTCTTC
TRBV9	TRBD1	TRBJ1-4	-	CASSPRQGAGEKLFF	TGTGCCAGCAGCCCCCGACAGGGGGCAGGTGAAAAACTGTTTTTT
TRBV28	-	TRBJ1-1	once	CASSRGGIGGNTEAFF	TGTGCCAGCAGTAGGGGGGGGATCGGTGGGAACACTGAAGCTTTCTTT
TRBV5-1	-	TRBJ1-1	-	CASSKTQGLGTEAFF	TGCGCCAGCAGCAAAACACAGGGTTTGGGAACTGAAGCTTTCTTT
TRBV5-1	TRBD2	TRBJ2-3	once	CASSPLAGFVDTQYF	TGCGCCAGCAGTCCTCTAGCGGGATTTGTAGATACGCAGTATTTT
TRBV2	TRBD1	TRBJ1-6	-	CASSGTGVSPLHF	TGTGCCAGCAGTGGGACAGGGGTTTCACCCCTCCACTTT
TRBV4-3	-	TRBJ2-7	-	CASSHEGRAEQYF	TGCGCCAGCAGCCATGAGGGCCGTGCCGAGCAGTACTTC
TRBV7-9	-	TRBJ1-5	-	CASGQDNQPQHF	TGTGCCAGCGGGCAGGACAATCAGCCCCAGCATTTT
TRBV13	TRBD2	TRBJ2-2	-	CASSLRLATKNTGELFF	TGTGCCAGCAGCTTAAGACTAGCTACAAAGAACACCGGGGAGCTGTTTTTT
TRBV20-1	-	TRBJ1-6	-	CSAGSGWALHF	TGCAGTGCCGGGAGCGGTTGGGCCCTCCACTTT
TRBV5-1	-	TRBJ2-1	-	CASSLTGSSYNEQFF	TGCGCCAGCAGCTTGACAGGGAGCTCCTACAATGAGCAGTTCTTC
TRBV6-2/TRBV6-3	TRBD1	TRBJ2-7	-	CASSSTLDRGYEQYF	TGTGCCAGCAGTTCCACCTTGGACAGGGGTTACGAGCAGTACTTC
TRBV27	-	TRBJ2-3	-	CASTSAGLDTQYF	TGTGCCAGCACCTCTGCGGGCTTGGATACGCAGTATTTT
TRBV5-4	-	TRBJ2-1	once	CASSPGNTGYNEQFF	TGTGCCAGCAGCCCCGGGAATACCGGATACAATGAGCAGTTCTTC
TRBV10-3	TRBD2	TRBJ2-5	-	CAIGLAGVSGTQYF	TGTGCCATCGGACTAGCGGGAGTCAGTGGGACCCAGTACTTC
TRBV5-6	-	TRBJ1-2	-	CASSFGSPGWGYTF	TGTGCCAGCAGCTTCGGCTCTCCGGGGTGGGGCTACACCTTC
TRBV5-1	-	TRBJ2-7	-	CASRQSLYEQYF	TGCGCCAGTCGACAGAGCCTCTACGAGCAGTACTTC
TRBV7-2	-	TRBJ2-1	once	CASSLRGGGYNEQFF	TGTGCCAGCAGCTTACGAGGGGGGGGCTACAATGAGCAGTTCTTC
TRBV5-1	-	TRBJ1-5	-	CASSLGFRQPQHF	TGCGCCAGCAGCTTGGGATTCCGGCAGCCCCAGCATTTT
TRBV28	-	TRBJ2-7	-	CASSLAYEQYF	TGTGCCAGCAGTTTAGCGTACGAGCAGTACTTC
TRBV3-1/TRBV3-2	TRBD1	TRBJ1-1	-	CASSPRGQGMGTEAFF	TGTGCCAGCAGTCCAAGGGGGCAGGGAATGGGCACTGAAGCTTTCTTT
TRBV1	-	TRBJ2-1	-	CTSSQYFRAILGVCEQFF	TGCACCAGCAGCCAATATTTTAGGGCTATACTAGGTGTCTGTGAGCAGTTCTTC
TRBV12-5	TRBD2	TRBJ2-2	once	CASGLDGLAGSTGELFF	TGTGCTAGTGGTTTGGACGGACTAGCGGGAAGCACCGGGGAGCTGTTTTTT
TRBV19	-	TRBJ2-7	once	CASSTVSYEQYF	TGTGCCAGTAGTACAGTTTCCTACGAGCAGTACTTC
TRBV28	TRBD2	TRBJ2-5	-	CASRGASGREGETQYF	TGTGCCAGCCGAGGGGCTAGCGGGAGGGAGGGGGAGACCCAGTACTTC
TRBV5-1	TRBD2	TRBJ2-7	-	CASSFGTSGESYEQYF	TGCGCCAGCAGCTTCGGGACTAGCGGGGAATCCTACGAGCAGTACTTC
TRBV11-3	-	TRBJ2-7	-	CASSFASAEQYF	TGTGCCAGCAGCTTCGCTAGCGCCGAGCAGTACTTC
TRBV5-5	-	TRBJ2-7	-	CASSLRGEQYF	TGTGCCAGCAGCTTGAGGGGCGAGCAGTACTTC
TRBV6-4	-	TRBJ1-5	-	CASSGPPGVSNQPQHF	TGTGCCAGCAGTGGCCCCCCAGGGGTTAGCAATCAGCCCCAGCATTTT
TRBV28	TRBD1	TRBJ2-5	-	CASSSSTGGEETQYF	TGTGCCAGCAGTTCATCGACAGGGGGCGAGGAGACCCAGTACTTC
TRBV4-1	-	TRBJ2-5	-	CASSQVPFGTAAQETQYF	TGCGCCAGCAGCCAGGTCCCCTTTGGGACTGCCGCCCAAGAGACCCAGTACTTC
TRBV4-2	-	TRBJ2-7	-	CASSQALSGTYEQYF	TGTGCCAGCAGCCAAGCCTTATCAGGTACCTACGAGCAGTACTTC
TRBV27	TRBD1	TRBJ1-6	-	CASSSISRTGGSVFSPLHF	TGTGCCAGCAGTTCAATATCCCGAACAGGGGGGTCTGTCTTTTCACCCCTCCACTTT
TRBV4-3	-	TRBJ1-4	-	CASSQNMARGAEKLFF	TGCGCCAGCAGCCAAAACATGGCCAGGGGCGCTGAAAAACTGTTTTTT
TRBV3-1/TRBV3-2	-	TRBJ2-5	-	CASSQQEETQYF	TGTGCCAGCAGCCAACAGGAAGAGACCCAGTACTTC
TRBV19	-	TRBJ1-1	-	CASSTGPGEDTEAFF	TGTGCCAGTAGTACAGGACCCGGGGAGGACACTGAAGCTTTCTTT
TRBV5-1	-	TRBJ2-5	-	CASSTGDQETQYF	TGCGCCAGCAGCACGGGGGACCAAGAGACCCAGTACTTC
TRBV10-3	-	TRBJ2-5	-	CAISDRGAIQETQYF	TGTGCCATCAGTGACAGGGGAGCAATTCAAGAGACCCAGTACTTC
TRBV5-1	-	TRBJ2-5	-	CASSLSRPLGRLGETQYF	TGCGCCAGCAGCTTGTCTCGCCCCCTTGGAAGGCTAGGCGAGACCCAGTACTTC
TRBV4-2	TRBD2	TRBJ2-3	-	CASSTSKTSGSNTDTQYF	TGTGCCAGCAGCACCAGCAAGACTAGCGGGAGCAACACAGATACGCAGTATTTT
TRBV29-1	TRBD2	TRBJ2-7	-	CSVDGLAPSSYEQYF	TGCAGCGTAGACGGACTAGCGCCCAGCTCCTACGAGCAGTACTTC
TRBV29-1	-	TRBJ1-1	-	CSVDRGRAEAFF	TGCAGCGTTGACAGGGGAAGGGCTGAAGCTTTCTTT
TRBV5-1	-	TRBJ1-3	few	CASSLGGPDSGNTIYF	TGCGCCAGCAGCTTGGGGGGCCCTGACTCTGGAAACACCATATATTTT
TRBV7-9	-	TRBJ2-5	once	CASSLATLQETQYF	TGTGCCAGCAGCTTGGCGACTCTCCAAGAGACCCAGTACTTC
TRBV20-1	-	TRBJ2-7	-	CSAIQAAEQYF	TGCAGTGCGATACAGGCCGCCGAGCAGTACTTC
TRBV30	-	TRBJ1-3	-	CAWTPPPTGPSGNTIYF	TGTGCCTGGACCCCTCCCCCGACAGGACCCTCTGGAAACACCATATATTTT